This T cell receptor beta chain was documented in a study of CD8 T cells in ankylosing spondylitis. Study-wide results and limits: A motif of eight or nine highly homologous TCR beta variants was seen as apparently characteristic of ankylosing spondylitis blood. The study looked at matched synovial fluid samples from ankylosing spondylitis patients. Disease-linked clones were reported to be significantly enriched there. Past studies reported some motif variants in reactive arthritis synovial fluid and blood.

TCR beta libraries were made by quantitative 5'-RACE with molecular barcodes. TCRdb analysed the 5' RACE reads with MiXCR anew, one entry per CDR3 protein. The repertoire holds about 220,000 distinct CDR3 sequences, with about 11% as singletons. This clonotype was seen a few times. Its antigen is undetermined. The sample comprised blood, either unsorted or a sorted T cell fraction (not recorded which). The clonotype originates from a male donor with ankylosing spondylitis or in good health (not recorded which).

CDR3 coding DNA: TGTGCCAGCAGCGGAGGGGACGGCTTCTCTGGGGCCAACGTCCTGACTTTC. This sequence encodes CASSGGDGFSGANVLTF. The chain couples TRBV2 to TRBJ2-6, with a tentative D call TRBD2 (6 bases). Trimming left V 6 bases short and J 0 bases short, with 15 bases between. Germline CDR1 SNHLY, CDR2 FYNNEI. The CDR3 spans 17 residues.